The T cell receptor beta chain under discussion was sequenced for a study of blood T cell repertoires in COVID-19. Study at large: COVID-19 samples collected from the United States, Italy and Spain covered acute and convalescent phases.

The cohort comprised adults aged roughly 18 to 95 years residing in about two dozen US areas. Cohorts were based on clinical histories the participants reported. Symptom resolution, clearance, or two negative PCRs marked the recovered donors of Cohort 3. Sequenced by immunoSEQ multiplex PCR; TCRdb stores in-frame clones only, minus some. This repertoire shows approximately 210,000 clones, approximately 80% found once; its top ten account for 3% to 4%. CDR1 and CDR2 (germline): MNHEY, SVGEGT. The CDR3 runs 14 residues. Deletions cut 6 bases from V and 7 bases from J, with 15 bases between. The clonotype originates from a woman aged 60 to 75 who had recovered from COVID-19. The rearrangement links TRBV6-2 or TRBV6-3 to TRBJ2-2, with a weak D call TRBD1 (6 bases). The source material was PBMCs or T cells enriched from blood (not recorded which). CDR3 DNA sequence: TGTGCCAGCAGCCCAACAGGGAGAGGCGGGGAGCTGTTTTTT. This sequence encodes CASSPTGRGGELFF.